Described below is a single T cell receptor beta chain sequence and its context. Its antigen is not identified. Germline CDR1 reads MNHEY; CDR2 reads SVGAGI. This CDR3 spans 15 amino acids. V was clipped by 4 bases and J by 6 bases, with 13 bases between them. The data originate from a study of T cell responses to AZD1222 COVID-19 vaccine. The study's findings and limits: Clonal diversity may have been underestimated in mostly white British donors.

Clones were read by immunoSEQ multiplex PCR, and TCRdb kept only the in-frame ones, dropping some. The sample has some 150,000 clones, around 85% seen once. The sample consisted of peripheral blood, taken on day 0 of MenACWY control vaccination. The chain employs TRBV6-5 and TRBJ1-6; possibly TRBD1 for D (6 bases). This clonotype originated in an adult in good health. This chain's CDR3 is CASSWGGQGNSPLHF. For the CDR3, the DNA is TGTGCCAGCAGTTGGGGGGGGCAGGGTAATTCACCCCTCCACTTT.